This TCR beta chain was sequenced in a study of CD8 T cells in ankylosing spondylitis. A word on this clonotype: What it binds is unknown.

V shed 0 bases and J shed 4 bases, with 18 bases lying between them. The CDR3 loop spans 17 amino acids. CDR1 is SGHAT and CDR2 is FQNNGV in the germline V gene. Study observations and caveats: Disease-linked clones bore a CD8+ phenotype and were relatively rare in peripheral blood. Within matched ankylosing spondylitis synovial fluid, disease-linked clones were reportedly significantly enriched. Seemingly characteristic of ankylosing spondylitis blood was a TCR beta motif consisting of 7 or 8 highly homologous variants.

A quantitative 5'-RACE method, one with molecular barcodes, was used to make TCR beta libraries. MiXCR, applied by TCRdb to the 5' RACE reads, yields one record per CDR3 protein. The sample contains approximately 440,000 distinct CDR3 sequences, roughly 18% of which appear only once. This TCR was sampled from a male donor with ankylosing spondylitis. Sequencing used blood, either unsorted or a sorted T cell fraction (not recorded which). V gene TRBV11-2 combines with J gene TRBJ1-2, with D possibly matching TRBD1 (6 bases). The CDR3 protein is CASSLDGYGKGGYGYTF. The CDR3 DNA follows: TGTGCCAGCAGCTTAGATGGTTACGGTAAAGGGGGCTATGGCTACACCTTC. Combining the CDR3 with reference TRBV11-2 and TRBJ1-2 gives the whole variable domain EAGVAQSPRYKIIEKRQSVAFWCNPISGHATLYWYQQILGQGPKLLIQFQNNGVVDDSQLPKDRFSAERLKGVDSTLKIQPAKLEDSAVYLCASSLDGYGKGGYGYTFGSGTRLTVV.